This TCR beta chain was documented in a study of response to subunit inactivated influenza vaccine. MiXCR, applied by TCRdb to the RT-PCR reads, yields one record per CDR3 protein. The data show roughly 620,000 distinct CDR3 sequences, 10% to 12% seen once. Germline CDR1 is SGHAT and CDR2 is FQNNGV. The CDR3 runs 16 residues. V shed 0 bases, J shed 4 bases, and the junction held 3 bases outside the gene matches. This sample also belongs to another study, concerning T cells expressing NK-cell markers. In that study: Generation of TCR beta cDNA was performed by 5'RACE template switching incorporating UMIs. Sequencing of TCR beta repertoires drew on sorted CD3+CD56+NKG2C+, CD3+CD56+NKG2C- and CD3+CD56-NKG2C+ T cells.

Sequencing used PBMCs from blood, obtained on the day of vaccination. This TCR derives from a man aged 50-59 years who received an inactivated influenza vaccine. This chain joins TRBV11-2 and TRBJ2-1; 10 bases line up with TRBD2. The CDR3 sequence: CASSLEASGGYNEQFF. CDR3 sequence (DNA): TGTGCCAGCAGCTTAGAGGCTAGCGGGGGATACAATGAGCAGTTCTTC.